The 2 T cell receptor beta chains reported below all come from one sample, sequenced in a study of radiotherapy plus CTLA-4 blockade in lung cancer. Here immunoSEQ multiplex PCR was the method, and the copy in TCRdb shows in-frame clones only, minus some. The sample contains some 74,000 clones, around 73% of which appear only once. The input for sequencing was peripheral blood, taken from a patient treated with radiotherapy plus ipilimumab. The receptors were gathered from a human donor with non-small cell lung cancer who had a complete response to radiotherapy plus ipilimumab.

A few counts support this clone. The chain combines TRBV5-1 with TRBJ2-7, with D possibly being TRBD1 (6 bases). V gave up 6 bases and J gave up 1 base, with 11 bases separating them. CDR1 is SGHRS and CDR2 is YFSETQ in the germline V gene. This CDR3 is 13 amino acids long. The CDR3, as DNA: TGCGCCAGCACGACAGGTACATCCTACGAGCAGTACTTC. Amino acid sequence: CASTTGTSYEQYF.

The V call is TRBV11-3, the J call TRBJ2-3; D unresolved. V lost 1 base to trimming and J lost 2 bases, with 4 bases between them. The CDR3 covers 13 residues. CDR1 and CDR2 from the germline V gene are SGHNT and YENEEA. DNA for the CDR3: TGTGCCAGCAGCTTAGGGGTCACAGATACGCAGTATTTT. Its translation is CASSLGVTDTQYF.